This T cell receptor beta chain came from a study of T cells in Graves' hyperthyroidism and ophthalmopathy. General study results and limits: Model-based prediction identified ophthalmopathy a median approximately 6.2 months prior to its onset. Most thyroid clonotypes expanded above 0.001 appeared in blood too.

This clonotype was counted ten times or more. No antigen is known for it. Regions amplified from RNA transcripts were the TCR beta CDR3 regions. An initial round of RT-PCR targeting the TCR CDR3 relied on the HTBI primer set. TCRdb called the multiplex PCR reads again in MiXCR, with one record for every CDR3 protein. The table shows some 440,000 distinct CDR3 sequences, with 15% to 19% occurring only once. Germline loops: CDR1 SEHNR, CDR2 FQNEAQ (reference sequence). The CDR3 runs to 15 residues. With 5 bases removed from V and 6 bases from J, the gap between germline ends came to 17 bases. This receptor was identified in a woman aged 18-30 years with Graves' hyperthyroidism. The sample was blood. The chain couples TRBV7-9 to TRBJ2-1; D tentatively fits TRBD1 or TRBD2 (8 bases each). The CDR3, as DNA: TGTGCCAGCAGCCGTAGCGGGACAGGAGGCAATGAGCAGTTCTTC. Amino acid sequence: CASSRSGTGGNEQFF.